The 21 T cell receptor beta chains listed next were all sequenced from one sample in a study of shared clonotypes between healthy human individuals. As defined, naive CD8 cells were CD45RO-negative and positively selected for CCR7, with terminally differentiated effector memory CD45RA+ cells excluded. Sequenced by immunoSEQ multiplex PCR; TCRdb stores in-frame clones only, minus some. Here the sample spans some 2,000,000 clones, less than 95% being singletons. Sequenced sample: naive CD8+ T cells sorted from blood. Receptors originate from a man younger than 30 in good health.

The V and J genes are TRBV14 and TRBJ2-2; a possible D gene is TRBD1 (7 bases). This CDR3 is built from 18 residues. The germline V gene encodes CDR1 SGHDN and CDR2 FVKESK. V lost 1 base, J lost 2 bases, and 17 bases lay in between. The CDR3 coding sequence is TGTGCCAGCAGCCAAGCTCCCCGGAGGGACAGAAACACCGGGGAGCTGTTTTTT. Amino acids: CASSQAPRRDRNTGELFF. The whole variable domain, remainder taken from reference TRBV14 and TRBJ2-2, is EAGVTQFPSHSVIEKGQTVTLRCDPISGHDNLYWYRRVMGKEIKFLLHFVKESKQDESGMPNNRFLAERTGGTYSTLKVQPAELEDSGVYFCASSQAPRRDRNTGELFFGEGSRLTVL.

As for this clone: Other DNA sequences in this sample translate to the same CDR3. The CDR3 region has the DNA TGTGCCAGCAGCTCTAGCGGGAGAGCCTACGAGCAGTACTTC. This sequence encodes CASSSSGRAYEQYF. The genes are TRBV7-2 and TRBJ2-7; 10 nucleotides agree with TRBD2. Germline CDR1 SGHTA, CDR2 FQGNSA. With 4 bases clipped from V and 2 bases from J, the junction kept 2 bases outside the gene matches. The length of the CDR3 is 14 residues.

The chain uses TRBV27 and TRBJ2-7, with TRBD1 identical over 7 bases. CDR1 and CDR2 (germline): MNHEY, SMNVEV (reference sequence). The CDR3 spans 15 residues. V shed 5 bases and J 5 bases; nucleotides not matched to a gene: 12. This chain's CDR3 is CASSPIDRALDEQYF. The DNA of the CDR3 is TGTGCCAGCAGTCCCATTGACAGGGCTCTGGACGAGCAGTACTTC.

This chain joins TRBV27 and TRBJ2-1, with a weak D call TRBD2 (7 bases). The V and J ends lost 2 bases and 8 bases respectively, with 10 bases between them. The germline V gene has CDR1 MNHEY and CDR2 SMNVEV (reference sequence). The CDR3 has 13 amino acids. CDR3 sequence (DNA): TGTGCCAGCAGTTTAAGGGGGAGGGATGAGCAGTTCTTC. It yields the protein CASSLRGRDEQFF.

This sequence joins TRBV15 and TRBJ2-2; perhaps TRBD2 as D (6 bases). Germline values: CDR1 LNHNV, CDR2 YYDKDF (reference sequence). Trimming removed 0 bases from V and 4 bases from J, with 18 bases in between. The CDR3 spans 18 residues. CDR3 sequence: CATSREQTSSEGTGELFF. The CDR3 coding sequence is TGTGCCACCAGCAGAGAACAGACCTCGTCGGAGGGCACCGGGGAGCTGTTTTTT.

The chain employs TRBV27 and TRBJ1-1, with unresolved D. V dropped 6 bases and J dropped 3 bases, with 11 bases sitting between them. The length of the CDR3 is 13 residues. The germline V gene encodes CDR1 MNHEY and CDR2 SMNVEV (reference sequence). CDR3 protein: CASRGGIYTEAFF. The CDR3, as DNA: TGTGCCAGCAGGGGCGGGATTTACACTGAAGCTTTCTTT.

This chain joins TRBV18 and TRBJ2-7, with TRBD1 identical over 9 bases. J lost 7 bases, V lost 4 bases, and 11 bases had no gene match. Germline loops: CDR1 KGHSH, CDR2 LQKENI. The CDR3 loop spans 15 amino acids. The CDR3 sequence is CASSRPGTGTVEQYF. The CDR3 region has the DNA TGTGCCAGCTCACGCCCCGGGACAGGGACGGTGGAGCAGTACTTC.

Points on this clone: The sample holds other DNA sequences that translate to the same CDR3. The chain recombines TRBV27 with TRBJ2-7, with D maybe TRBD1 (8 bases). CDR1 is MNHEY, CDR2 SMNVEV, per germline (reference sequence). V lost 6 bases and J lost 3, with 12 bases in between. There are 13 residues in the CDR3. For the CDR3, the DNA is TGTGCCAGCAGCTACAGGGGGGGCTACGAGCAGTACTTC. As protein: CASSYRGGYEQYF.

A remark on this clone: Relative to the germline gene, one junction end is altered; a read error may explain this. This sequence joins TRBV7-8 and TRBJ2-1; 7 bases map to TRBD2. The CDR3 is 15 amino acids. Germline V lookup: CDR1 SGHVS, CDR2 FQNEAQ. DNA of the CDR3: TGTGCCAGCAGGTTAGCGGGCTACTCCTACAATGAGCAGTTCTTC. Translated, it gives CASRLAGYSYNEQFF.

This chain links TRBV6-1 with TRBJ2-7; D is possibly TRBD2 (7 bases). Looked up from germline, CDR1 is MNHNS and CDR2 is SASEGT. V was pared by 5 bases and J by 2 bases, with 13 bases between. The CDR3 length is 14 residues. CDR3 region: CASSLRGGAYEQYF. DNA for the CDR3: TGTGCCAGCAGTTTAAGGGGGGGGGCCTACGAGCAGTACTTC.

This chain links TRBV9 with TRBJ1-2, with D maybe TRBD1 (5 bases). The ends were cut back, 0 bases at V and 7 bases at J, with 13 bases in the middle. The CDR3 is made up of 14 amino acids. Germline V gives CDR1 SGDLS, CDR2 YYNGEE. CDR3 amino acids: CASSVGDRGSGYTF. The CDR3 DNA is TGTGCCAGCAGCGTAGGCGATAGGGGAAGTGGCTACACCTTC.

The gene calls are TRBV28 and TRBJ2-7; D might be TRBD1 (6 bases). This CDR3 region has 14 residues. Looked up from germline, CDR1 is MDHEN and CDR2 is SYDVKM. Deletions cut 5 bases from V and 1 base from J, with 12 bases between. The CDR3 nucleotides read TGTGCCAGCAGTGGAACAGGGTGGTCCTACGAGCAGTACTTC. Translating it yields CASSGTGWSYEQYF. Combining the CDR3 with reference TRBV28 and TRBJ2-7 gives the whole variable domain DVKVTQSSRYLVKRTGEKVFLECVQDMDHENMFWYRQDPGLGLRLIYFSYDVKMKEKGDIPEGYSVSREKKERFSLILESASTNQTSMYLCASSGTGWSYEQYFGPGTRLTVT.

V is TRBV11-2 and J is TRBJ1-1; D ambiguous. Germline CDR1 SGHAT, CDR2 FQNNGV. This CDR3 comprises 12 residues. The V end lost 5 bases, the J end lost 0 bases, and 4 bases lay between the germline ends. The CDR3 nucleotides are TGTGCCAGCAGCGACATGAACACTGAAGCTTTCTTT. Translated: CASSDMNTEAFF.

The CDR3 spells CAWSGRDITYEQYF. CDR3 nucleotides: TGTGCCTGGAGTGGTAGGGACATCACCTACGAGCAGTACTTC. The chain joins TRBV30 to TRBJ2-7; weak D call: TRBD1 (6 bases). Trimming took 1 base from V and 2 from J, leaving 12 bases between them. CDR1 and CDR2 (germline): GTSNPN, SVGIG (reference sequence). The CDR3 extends over 14 amino acids.

In its sample, this clone was seen once. The chain employs TRBV7-6 and TRBJ1-1, with D maybe TRBD1 (6 bases). The V gene's germline CDR1 is SGHVS and CDR2 FNYEAQ. The CDR3 sequence is 19 residues long. The ends were cut back, 5 bases at V and 5 bases at J, with 30 bases in the middle. The CDR3 is CASSPWAGDESDWGTEAFF. The CDR3, as DNA: TGTGCCAGCAGCCCATGGGCAGGGGATGAATCGGACTGGGGGACTGAAGCTTTCTTT.

J is TRBJ1-1 and V is TRBV5-6, with D perhaps TRBD1 (6 bases). The CDR3 contains 18 residues. V was shortened by 2 bases and J by 3 bases, with 23 bases between the two germline ends. Germline V CDR1 and CDR2: SGHDT, YYEEEE. CDR3 sequence reads: CASSLGGGPFTGYTEAFF. CDR3 bases: TGTGCCAGCAGCTTAGGCGGGGGCCCGTTTACAGGGTACACTGAAGCTTTCTTT.

CDR3 nucleotide sequence: TGTGCCAGCAGCCCCTCAGGGGACAGGCAGAACACTGAAGCTTTCTTT. It is translated as CASSPSGDRQNTEAFF. The rearrangement links TRBV13 to TRBJ1-1, with TRBD1 identical over 8 bases. The germline CDR1 and CDR2 sequences are PRHDT and FYEKMQ (reference sequence). The trim removed 5 bases at V and 1 base at J, leaving 9 bases unmatched. CDR3 size: 16 residues.

The chain employs TRBV7-2 and TRBJ2-2; a possible D gene is TRBD2 (6 bases). CDR1 and CDR2 from the germline V gene are SGHTA and FQGNSA. V was shortened by 2 bases and J by 6 bases, with 13 bases between the two germline ends. The CDR3 is 15 residues long. This CDR3 reads CASSLPGTGAGELFF. In DNA, the CDR3 is TGTGCCAGCAGCTTACCGGGGACGGGGGCCGGGGAGCTGTTTTTT.

Points on this clone: The sample contains more than one DNA sequence encoding this CDR3. The chain carries TRBV6-5 and TRBJ2-2; D not resolved. Germline CDR1 reads MNHEY; CDR2 reads SVGAGI. The CDR3 has 13 amino acids. The V gene lost 2 bases and the J gene lost 6 bases, with 7 bases spanning the gap. DNA of the CDR3: TGTGCCAGCAGTTACGGATGGCCCGGGGAGCTGTTTTTT. Translation: CASSYGWPGELFF.

This clone was detected only once. The chain recombines TRBV7-2 with TRBJ2-6, with D perhaps TRBD1 (5 bases). The CDR3 spans 15 residues. Trimming took 5 bases from V and 0 from J, leaving 8 bases between them. From germline, CDR1 is SGHTA and CDR2 FQGNSA. The CDR3 sequence is CASSGRVSGANVLTF. The CDR3 DNA sequence: TGTGCCAGCAGCGGCAGGGTCTCTGGGGCCAACGTCCTGACTTTC.

The chain has TRBV29-1 and TRBJ2-1; D is unclear. V lost 7 bases and J lost 0, with 10 bases in between. In germline, CDR1 is SQVTM, CDR2 ANQGSEA. CDR3 length: 13 amino acids. In DNA form, the CDR3 reads TGCAGCGCCTCCTCCCACTCCTACAATGAGCAGTTCTTC. Translation gives CSASSHSYNEQFF.